This entry features one T cell receptor (beta chain) sequence. Its target is unknown. TCRdb's copy holds only in-frame clones and misses some; the assay was immunoSEQ multiplex PCR. There are 15,000 or so clones in the sample; 76% occur only once, and about 26% lies in the top ten. This entry is derived from a study of vaccination effects on CD4 cells after COVID-19. General observations from the study: Few convalescent patients were studied, and early post-infection samples were lacking. Infection- and vaccine-induced clones contracted markedly late after vaccination.

The ViraFEST assay expanded antigen-specific CD4+ T cells with viral peptide pools before sequencing. Culturing for around eleven days preceded CD4+ T cell isolation. Roughly 2.1 million PBMC were seeded per well and grown in the presence of 9 to 10 IU/ml IL-2 and about 10 ug/ml peptides. On days 3 and 7, fresh IL-2 medium replaced half the medium. Germline V gene lookup returns CDR1 SGHRS and CDR2 YFSETQ. The CDR3 is 14 amino acids. V was clipped by 9 bases and J by 5 bases, with 20 bases between them. V gene TRBV5-1 combines with J gene TRBJ1-1; TRBD1 is a possible D gene (5 bases). The specimen was CD4+ T cells from PBMCs cultured with HCoV-229E spike peptides, collected before COVID-19 vaccination. The receptor was isolated from a human donor who received a COVID-19 vaccine. CDR3 protein: CATGGGTSGTEAFF. The CDR3 bases are TGCGCCACCGGGGGGGGGACCTCCGGTACTGAAGCTTTCTTT.